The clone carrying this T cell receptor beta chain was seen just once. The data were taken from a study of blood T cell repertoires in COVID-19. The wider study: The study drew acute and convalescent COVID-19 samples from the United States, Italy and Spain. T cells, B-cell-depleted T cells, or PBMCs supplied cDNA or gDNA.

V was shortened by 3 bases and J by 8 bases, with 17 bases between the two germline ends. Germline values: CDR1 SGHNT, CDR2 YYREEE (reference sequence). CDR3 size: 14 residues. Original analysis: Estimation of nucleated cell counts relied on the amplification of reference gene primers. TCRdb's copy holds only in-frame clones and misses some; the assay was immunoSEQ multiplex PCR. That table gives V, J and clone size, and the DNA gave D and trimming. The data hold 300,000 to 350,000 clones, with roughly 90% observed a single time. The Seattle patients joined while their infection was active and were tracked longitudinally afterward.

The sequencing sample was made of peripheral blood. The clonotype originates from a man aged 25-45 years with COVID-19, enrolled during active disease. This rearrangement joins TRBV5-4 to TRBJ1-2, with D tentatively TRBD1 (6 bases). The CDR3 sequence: CASSSVGGAHGYTF. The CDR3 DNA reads TGTGCCAGCAGCTCCGTCGGGGGGGCGCACGGCTACACCTTC.